The rows below give T cell receptor beta chains drawn from one sample of a study of blood T cell repertoires in COVID-19. Generated by immunoSEQ multiplex PCR, the TCRdb table keeps only in-frame clones and is missing some. The sample consists of a few hundred thousand clones, 86% of them appearing once. Sequenced: peripheral blood. These receptors all come from a woman in her fifties or sixties with acute or convalescent COVID-19. CDR3s include the opening cysteine and the closing phenylalanine or tryptophan. A row's size may be missing; if present it is once, few, many or a size class.

v_gene	j_gene	abundance	CDR3aa
TRBV19	TRBJ1-1	-	CASSITGGMNTEAFF
TRBV4-2	TRBJ1-1	-	CASSQAPAGGDPEAFF
TRBV3-1/TRBV3-2	TRBJ1-1	-	CASSQEVGGAFF
TRBV19	TRBJ2-7	-	CASSINRDYEQYF
TRBV28	TRBJ2-7	-	CASSRPPVEQYF
TRBV29-1	TRBJ2-3	-	CSVVGDRGQYF
TRBV12-5	TRBJ1-2	-	CASGFSGGEYGYTF
TRBV30	TRBJ1-5	-	CAWKGQGVGQPQHF
TRBV29-1	TRBJ2-3	-	CSVDQGGTDTQYF
TRBV24-1	TRBJ1-1	-	CATSDLRRENTEAFF
TRBV5-1	TRBJ2-7	-	CASSVDRDRGLYF
TRBV18	TRBJ2-5	-	CASSPGTGGLQETQYF
TRBV6-5	TRBJ1-1	-	CASSWGQTDTEAFF
TRBV9	TRBJ2-1	-	CASSALPGEGYNEQFF
TRBV4-2	TRBJ2-1	-	CASSQVPSYNEQFF
TRBV10-1	TRBJ2-1	once	CASRRLAGGLEDEQFF
TRBV4-3	TRBJ1-1	once	CASSQLSNTEAFF
TRBV5-4	TRBJ2-7	few	CASSLAQGVHEQYF
TRBV6-4	TRBJ1-2	-	CASSPSYGYTF
TRBV27	TRBJ2-7	-	CASSFRGPAYEQYF
TRBV11-3	TRBJ2-3	-	CASSLRIGDTQYF
TRBV5-6	TRBJ2-5	-	CASSLGGRQETQYF
TRBV5-4	TRBJ2-3	once	CASIQSGGRPDTQYF
TRBV7-3	TRBJ2-7	-	CASSVGSGGAYEQYF
TRBV12-3/TRBV12-4	TRBJ2-1	once	CASSATQGEQFF
TRBV9	TRBJ2-1	-	CASSRMEGSYNEQFF
TRBV7-2	TRBJ2-7	-	CASSRTGGYSYEQYF
TRBV5-1	TRBJ2-3	once	CASSPTGTGGTDTQYF
TRBV19	TRBJ2-1	-	CASSWTGVEQFF
TRBV29-1	TRBJ2-7	-	CTPTGGSHEQYF
TRBV5-6	TRBJ2-7	-	CASSPEGAYEQYF
TRBV6-6	TRBJ2-3	-	CASSYEGRTDTQYF
TRBV5-4	TRBJ2-7	-	CASSPEGASYEQYF
TRBV7-2	TRBJ2-5	-	CASSPITRTSGKETQYF
TRBV4-3	TRBJ2-1	-	CASSQDSSGWMWGEQFF
TRBV18	TRBJ1-1	-	CASSVAGTEAFF
TRBV5-1	TRBJ2-7	-	CASSSAYEQYF
TRBV5-4	TRBJ2-5	-	CASSLVGGRHQETQYF
TRBV11-2	TRBJ2-3	-	CASSFSGRGDTQYF
TRBV4-1	TRBJ2-3	-	CASSHPSSGSDTQYF